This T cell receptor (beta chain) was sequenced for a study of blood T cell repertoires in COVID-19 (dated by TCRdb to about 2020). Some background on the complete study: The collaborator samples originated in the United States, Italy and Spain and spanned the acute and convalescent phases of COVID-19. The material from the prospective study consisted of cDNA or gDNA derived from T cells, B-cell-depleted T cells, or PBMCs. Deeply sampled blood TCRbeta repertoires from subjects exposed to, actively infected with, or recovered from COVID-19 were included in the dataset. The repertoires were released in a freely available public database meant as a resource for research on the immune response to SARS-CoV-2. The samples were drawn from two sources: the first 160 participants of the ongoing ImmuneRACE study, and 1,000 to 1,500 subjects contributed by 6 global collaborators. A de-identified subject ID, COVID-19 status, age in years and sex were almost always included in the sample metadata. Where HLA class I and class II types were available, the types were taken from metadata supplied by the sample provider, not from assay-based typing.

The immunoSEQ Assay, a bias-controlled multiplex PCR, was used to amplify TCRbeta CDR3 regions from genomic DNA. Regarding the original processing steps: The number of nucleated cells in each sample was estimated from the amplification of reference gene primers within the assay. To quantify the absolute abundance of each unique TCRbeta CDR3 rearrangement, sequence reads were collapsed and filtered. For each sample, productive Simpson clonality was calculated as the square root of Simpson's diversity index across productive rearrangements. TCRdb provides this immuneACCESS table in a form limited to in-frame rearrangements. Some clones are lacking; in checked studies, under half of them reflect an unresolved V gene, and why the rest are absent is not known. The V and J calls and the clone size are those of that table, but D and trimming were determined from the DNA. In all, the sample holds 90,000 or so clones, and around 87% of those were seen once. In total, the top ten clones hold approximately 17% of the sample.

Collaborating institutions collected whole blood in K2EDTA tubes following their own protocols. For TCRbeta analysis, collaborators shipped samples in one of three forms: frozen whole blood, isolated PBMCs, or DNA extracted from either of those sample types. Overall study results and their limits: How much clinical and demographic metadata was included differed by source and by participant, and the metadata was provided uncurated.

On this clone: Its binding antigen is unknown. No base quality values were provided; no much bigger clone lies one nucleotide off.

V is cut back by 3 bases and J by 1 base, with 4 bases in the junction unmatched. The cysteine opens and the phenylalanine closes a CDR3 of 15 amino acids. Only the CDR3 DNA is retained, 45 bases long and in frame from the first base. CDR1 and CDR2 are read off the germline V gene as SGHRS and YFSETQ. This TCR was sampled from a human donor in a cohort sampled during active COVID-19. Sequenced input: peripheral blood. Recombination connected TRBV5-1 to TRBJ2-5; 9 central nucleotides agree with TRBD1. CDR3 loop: CASSSPQGAQETQYF. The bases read TGCGCCAGCAGCTCGCCACAGGGGGCCCAAGAGACCCAGTACTTC.